This T cell receptor (beta chain) was observed in a study of T-cell reconstitution after alpha-beta-depleted transplantation in children. Unique molecular identifiers were built into the TCRbeta library. TCRdb called the PCR reads again in MiXCR, with one record for every CDR3 protein. The repertoire holds roughly 500,000 distinct CDR3 sequences, with over 25% as singletons. V was clipped by 1 base and J by 1 base; unmatched bases: 1. The germline V gene has CDR1 MNHNS and CDR2 SASEGT. The CDR3 sequence is 14 residues long. This sequence joins TRBV6-1 and TRBJ2-7; TRBD1 agrees at 7 bases. The sequences come from PBMCs from the stem cell graft donor, collected from the stem cell graft. This TCR was sampled from a human donor who donated a stem cell graft to a child with aplastic anemia. CDR3 protein: CASSEGDSSYEQYF. The CDR3 nucleotides are TGTGCCAGCAGTGAAGGGGACAGTTCCTACGAGCAGTACTTC.